The rows below give T cell receptor beta chains drawn from one sample of a study of T cells in localized non-small cell lung cancer. Data came from immunoSEQ multiplex PCR; TCRdb stores just in-frame clones and leaves some out. The sample contains some 22,000 clones, around 85% of which appear only once. The specimen was peripheral blood, collected before any cancer treatment. All receptors derive from a man aged 40 to 70 with stage I lung adenocarcinoma. The CDR3 runs from the conserved cysteine through the conserved F or W. A D gene is named only where the DNA matches it firmly. Clone size is given for some rows only: seen once, a few or many times, or a class if the clone is expanded.

TRBD2	-	TRBV5-5	TRBJ2-7	CASSLEGTSMEQYF	TGTGCCAGCAGCTTGGAGGGGACTAGTATGGAGCAGTACTTC
TRBD2	once	TRBV27	TRBJ2-1	CASSSGTSGGAGEQFF	TGTGCCAGCAGTTCAGGGACTAGCGGGGGGGCCGGTGAGCAGTTCTTC
-	-	TRBV9	TRBJ1-2	CASSVAGPYGYTF	TGTGCCAGCAGCGTAGCGGGGCCCTATGGCTACACCTTC
-	-	TRBV30	TRBJ1-1	CAWKDSQTEAFF	TGTGCCTGGAAGGACAGTCAGACTGAAGCTTTCTTT
-	-	TRBV5-3	TRBJ2-7	CARSRRGPYEQYF	TGTGCCAGAAGCCGCAGGGGTCCCTACGAGCAGTACTTC
TRBD1	-	TRBV29-1	TRBJ2-5	CSVKYQGAQETQYF	TGCAGCGTTAAGTATCAGGGGGCACAAGAGACCCAGTACTTC
TRBD1	-	TRBV4-2	TRBJ2-7	CASRSLGTGVPGEQYF	TGTGCCAGCAGATCACTCGGGACAGGGGTCCCGGGCGAGCAGTACTTC
-	-	TRBV19	TRBJ2-1	CASSKGVLSYNEQFF	TGTGCCAGTAGTAAGGGGGTATTATCCTACAATGAGCAGTTCTTC
-	-	TRBV5-4	TRBJ2-7	CASSSRPEGEQYF	TGTGCCAGCAGCTCCCGACCGGAGGGCGAACAGTACTTC
-	-	TRBV5-6	TRBJ1-2	CASSLLDSPLDGYTF	TGTGCCAGCAGCTTATTAGACTCTCCCCTCGATGGCTACACCTTC
TRBD1	-	TRBV27	TRBJ1-1	CASSSRDRPPAFF	TGTGCCAGCAGTTCCCGGGACAGGCCGCCAGCTTTCTTT
-	-	TRBV9	TRBJ1-3	CASSVVGHRMNTIYF	TGTGCCAGCAGCGTAGTTGGACATCGGATGAACACCATATATTTT
-	-	TRBV7-9	TRBJ2-6	CASSLGKDSGANVLTF	TGTGCCAGCAGCTTAGGCAAGGACTCTGGGGCCAACGTCCTGACTTTC
TRBD1	-	TRBV4-2	TRBJ2-5	CASSQSGGEETQYF	TGTGCCAGCAGCCAATCAGGGGGCGAAGAGACCCAGTACTTC
-	-	TRBV5-4	TRBJ2-5	CASSFRKETQYF	TGTGCCAGCAGCTTTCGCAAAGAGACCCAGTACTTC
TRBD2	-	TRBV19	TRBJ2-3	CASSNRGLAGDTQYF	TGTGCCAGTAGTAACCGGGGACTAGCGGGAGATACGCAGTATTTT
TRBD1	-	TRBV27	TRBJ2-7	CASSLRDRDEQYF	TGTGCCAGCAGTTTACGGGACAGGGACGAGCAGTACTTC
-	once	TRBV29-1	TRBJ1-2	CSVYFYGYTF	TGCAGCGTATACTTCTATGGCTACACCTTC
-	-	TRBV4-2	TRBJ1-6	CASSQEVGEGSSPLHF	TGTGCCAGCAGCCAAGAGGTCGGAGAAGGGAGTTCACCCCTCCACTTT
-	-	TRBV5-1	TRBJ2-1	CASSFGHNPEAGTDEQFF	TGCGCCAGCAGCTTCGGACACAACCCCGAAGCGGGTACTGATGAGCAGTTCTTC
-	-	TRBV4-3	TRBJ1-5	CASSQDAGAGNQPQHF	TGCGCCAGCAGCCAAGACGCAGGGGCGGGCAATCAGCCCCAGCATTTT
TRBD2	-	TRBV5-1	TRBJ2-1	CASSVIAGGGYNEQFF	TGCGCCAGCAGCGTGATAGCGGGAGGGGGCTACAATGAGCAGTTCTTC
-	-	TRBV5-1	TRBJ2-1	CASSLFSRRDEQFF	TGCGCCAGCAGCTTGTTTTCGAGGAGGGATGAGCAGTTCTTC
-	-	TRBV6-6	TRBJ2-3	CASSAGTSTDTQYF	TGTGCCAGCAGTGCGGGGACTAGCACAGATACGCAGTATTTT
TRBD1	-	TRBV5-4	TRBJ1-3	CASRSPQGAAGNTIYF	TGTGCCAGCAGATCACCACAGGGGGCTGCGGGAAACACCATATATTTT
-	once	TRBV7-9	TRBJ1-1	CASSQRGNTEAFF	TGTGCCAGCAGCCAAAGGGGGAACACTGAAGCTTTCTTT
TRBD2	-	TRBV10-3	TRBJ2-1	CAISESVGGGRTYNEQFF	TGTGCCATCAGTGAGTCGGTGGGGGGCGGGAGGACCTACAATGAGCAGTTCTTC
-	-	TRBV18	TRBJ2-3	CASNSDSTDTQYF	TGTGCCAGCAATTCCGACTCCACAGATACGCAGTATTTT
-	-	TRBV7-2	TRBJ2-2	CASSLRVSNTGELFF	TGTGCCAGCAGCTTAAGGGTTTCGAACACCGGGGAGCTGTTTTTT
-	-	TRBV5-1	TRBJ2-7	CASSLRGDTTLISYEQYF	TGCGCCAGCAGCCTGAGGGGGGACACGACCCTTATTTCCTACGAGCAGTACTTC
-	few	TRBV21-1	TRBJ1-5	CASSKGPNNQPQHF	TGTGCCAGCAGCAAAGGGCCGAACAATCAGCCCCAGCATTTT
-	-	TRBV4-2	TRBJ2-7	CASSQDSYEQYF	TGTGCCAGCAGCCAAGACTCCTACGAGCAGTACTTC
TRBD2	-	TRBV5-1	TRBJ2-5	CASRPGGWQETQYF	TGCGCCAGCAGGCCGGGGGGATGGCAAGAGACCCAGTACTTC
-	-	TRBV18	TRBJ2-3	CASSPLQARTDTQYF	TGTGCCAGCTCACCACTCCAGGCCCGCACAGATACGCAGTATTTT
-	-	TRBV5-1	TRBJ2-7	CASSTGSSYEQYF	TGCGCCAGCAGCACAGGGTCTTCCTACGAGCAGTACTTC
-	-	TRBV18	TRBJ1-1	CASSPLLGNTEAFF	TGTGCCAGCTCACCTTTGCTGGGGAACACTGAAGCTTTCTTT
-	-	TRBV7-2	TRBJ1-2	CASSFSAGEVGYTF	TGTGCCAGCAGTTTCTCGGCCGGGGAAGTTGGCTACACCTTC
-	-	TRBV2	TRBJ2-7	CASSEQDSYEQYF	TGTGCCAGCAGTGAGCAGGACTCCTACGAGCAGTACTTC
-	-	TRBV27	TRBJ1-6	CASSPLGSYNSPLHF	TGTGCCAGCAGTCCCCTCGGCTCCTATAATTCACCCCTCCACTTT
-	-	TRBV4-2	TRBJ2-5	CASSHATGEGETQYF	TGTGCCAGCAGCCACGCTACAGGGGAGGGGGAGACCCAGTACTTC
TRBD1	-	TRBV4-3	TRBJ1-4	CASSQGGTDEKLFF	TGCGCCAGCAGCCAGGGAGGGACAGATGAAAAACTGTTTTTT
TRBD1	-	TRBV11-2	TRBJ2-7	CASSLGTGVGEQYF	TGTGCCAGCAGCTTAGGGACAGGGGTGGGCGAGCAGTACTTC
-	-	TRBV10-3	TRBJ1-2	CAISEGITRFGVYGYTF	TGTGCCATCAGTGAGGGGATCACCCGCTTCGGGGTCTATGGCTACACCTTC
TRBD2	-	TRBV11-2	TRBJ2-7	CASSRTSGRVSYEQYF	TGTGCCAGCAGCCGGACTAGCGGGAGAGTAAGTTACGAGCAGTACTTC
-	-	TRBV5-1	TRBJ1-2	CASSLAPGENYGYTF	TGCGCCAGCAGCTTGGCCCCGGGTGAAAACTATGGCTACACCTTC
-	-	TRBV7-3	TRBJ2-1	CASSSSGSYNEQFF	TGTGCCAGCAGCTCCTCCGGCTCCTACAATGAGCAGTTCTTC
TRBD1	-	TRBV5-1	TRBJ2-7	CASSFPGGDEQYF	TGCGCCAGCAGCTTCCCAGGGGGCGACGAGCAGTACTTC